This passage covers 28 T cell receptor beta chains from one sample sequenced in a study of OX40 agonist ivuxolimab in advanced cancers. The repertoire was sequenced with immunoSEQ multiplex PCR; TCRdb's copy has only in-frame clones and lacks some. Among fewer than 95,000 clones listed, around nine tenths were seen once. Source: CD4+ or CD8+ T cells sorted from blood, taken in a trial of the OX40 agonist ivuxolimab. Source of these receptors: an adult with an advanced solid tumor such as melanoma, head and neck, liver or kidney cancer.

As DNA, the CDR3 is TGCGCCAGCAGCTTAACTAGCGGGGTCCGGGAGCAGTTCTTC. This gives the protein CASSLTSGVREQFF. The genes are TRBV5-1 and TRBJ2-1; 10 positions match TRBD2. The length of the CDR3 is 14 residues. Per the germline V gene, CDR1 is SGHRS and CDR2 is YFSETQ. The ends lost 2 bases at V and 10 bases at J; junction bases unmatched: 6.

V gene TRBV11-2 combines with J gene TRBJ1-5, with a tentative D call TRBD1 (5 bases). Germline CDR1 and CDR2: SGHAT and FQNNGV. This CDR3 has 13 amino acids. V lost 1 base and J lost 7, with 8 bases in between. CDR3 in amino acids: CASSLGQRQPQHF. DNA of the CDR3: TGTGCCAGCAGCTTAGGACAGCGGCAGCCCCAGCATTTT. The variable domain in full, completed from reference TRBV11-2 and TRBJ1-5, reads EAGVAQSPRYKIIEKRQSVAFWCNPISGHATLYWYQQILGQGPKLLIQFQNNGVVDDSQLPKDRFSAERLKGVDSTLKIQPAKLEDSAVYLCASSLGQRQPQHFGDGTRLSIL.

The chain links TRBV15 to TRBJ1-4; possibly TRBD1 for D (6 bases). The CDR3 sequence is 16 residues long. V lost 0 bases to trimming and J lost 7 bases, with 15 bases between them. Germline V gene data show CDR1 as LNHNV and CDR2 as YYDKDF (reference sequence). The CDR3 spells CATSRDRGGLSEKLFF. CDR3 nucleotide sequence: TGTGCCACCAGCAGAGATAGAGGGGGGCTTAGTGAAAAACTGTTTTTT.

The table lists this clone with a count of one. This CDR3 is CASSLDRGDYEQYF. DNA for the CDR3: TGCGCCAGCAGCTTGGACAGGGGAGACTACGAGCAGTACTTC. The V gene is TRBV5-1, the J gene TRBJ2-7, with 7 bases identical to TRBD1. The germline gives CDR1 SGHRS, CDR2 YFSETQ. The CDR3 sequence is 14 residues long. Trimming cost V 0 bases and J 3 bases; bases outside gene matches: 3.

The rearrangement links TRBV19 to TRBJ2-7; TRBD2 matches 11 bases. V trimming: 5 bases; J trimming: 2 bases; junction bases outside the gene matches: 11. The CDR3 consists of 17 residues. CDR1 is LNHDA and CDR2 is SQIVND in the germline V gene (reference sequence). The CDR3 region has the DNA TGTGCCAGTAGTTTGGACACGACTAGCGGGGTGACCTACGAGCAGTACTTC. Translated: CASSLDTTSGVTYEQYF.

The chain combines TRBV27 with TRBJ2-3, with 10 bases lining up with TRBD2. The CDR3 spans 15 residues. The V and J ends lost 3 bases and 2 bases, in that order; junction bases with no gene match: 2. Germline values: CDR1 MNHEY, CDR2 SMNVEV (reference sequence). Here the CDR3 DNA reads TGTGCCAGCAGTTTGGGGACTAGCGTCACAGATACGCAGTATTTT. Translated, it gives CASSLGTSVTDTQYF.

The rearrangement uses TRBV19 and TRBJ2-7, with TRBD2 matching over 8 bases. The length of the CDR3 is 16 residues. J was trimmed by 5 bases and V by 0 bases; bases with no gene match: 9. Germline-derived CDR1 and CDR2 are LNHDA and SQIVND (reference sequence). CDR3 coding DNA: TGTGCCAGTAGTATAGAGGGGACCGGGACTAGAGACGAGCAGTACTTC. It yields the protein CASSIEGTGTRDEQYF.

The gene calls are TRBV19 and TRBJ1-4; D unclear. The length of the CDR3 is 15 residues. V was clipped by 5 bases and J by 4 bases, with 14 bases between them. Germline CDR1 and CDR2: LNHDA and SQIVND (reference sequence). CDR3 sequence (DNA): TGTGCCAGTAGTCTTGGACGGCCACTTAATGAAAAACTGTTTTTT. This encodes CASSLGRPLNEKLFF.

The chain links TRBV6-1 to TRBJ1-4; 9 bases align to TRBD1. V trimming: 5 bases; J trimming: 5 bases; junction bases outside the gene matches: 3. The CDR3 has 14 amino acids. Germline V gives CDR1 MNHNS, CDR2 SASEGT. The CDR3 is CASSRDRENEKLFF. The CDR3 DNA is TGTGCCAGCAGTCGGGACAGGGAGAATGAAAAACTGTTTTTT.

The chain employs TRBV5-6 and TRBJ1-2; a possible D gene is TRBD1 (5 bases). Deletions cut 0 bases from V and 2 bases from J, with 8 bases between. The germline V gene encodes CDR1 SGHDT and CDR2 YYEEEE. This CDR3 region has 14 residues. CDR3 sequence reads: CASSLGGRNYGYTF. The DNA for the CDR3 is TGTGCCAGCAGCTTGGGGGGCAGAAACTATGGCTACACCTTC. Based on the CDR3 plus reference TRBV5-6 and TRBJ1-2, the full variable domain is DAGVTQSPTHLIKTRGQQVTLRCSPKSGHDTVSWYQQALGQGPQFIFQYYEEEERQRGNFPDRFSGHQFPNYSSELNVNALLLGDSALYLCASSLGGRNYGYTFGSGTRLTVV.

V and J are TRBV2 and TRBJ2-1; perhaps TRBD1 as D (6 bases). The germline V gene has CDR1 SNHLY and CDR2 FYNNEI. This CDR3 spans 15 amino acids. V dropped 0 bases and J dropped 12 bases, with 18 bases sitting between them. The CDR3 loop reads CASSEAPSGAGRQFF. In nucleotides, the CDR3 is TGTGCCAGCAGTGAAGCGCCGTCAGGGGCAGGGAGGCAGTTCTTC.

The V and J genes are TRBV4-2 and TRBJ1-4; D possibly corresponds to TRBD1 (5 bases). This CDR3 region has 15 residues. CDR1 and CDR2 from the germline V gene are LGHNA and YNFKEQ. The V end lost 4 bases, the J end lost 0 bases, and 9 bases lay between the germline ends. The chain's CDR3 is CASSRDFTTNEKLFF. CDR3 nucleotides: TGTGCCAGCAGCCGGGACTTCACAACTAATGAAAAACTGTTTTTT.

The J gene is TRBJ2-7, the V gene TRBV6-6; 11 bases line up with TRBD1. CDR3 size: 15 residues. CDR1 and CDR2 from the germline V gene are MNHNY and SVGAGI (reference sequence). Trimming removed 0 bases from V and 7 bases from J; junction bases left unmatched: 5. The CDR3 loop is CASSYSGQGALEQYF. The DNA for the CDR3 is TGTGCCAGCAGTTACTCAGGACAGGGGGCCTTGGAGCAGTACTTC.

The chain joins TRBV28 to TRBJ1-2, with unresolved D. The germline gives CDR1 MDHEN, CDR2 SYDVKM. The CDR3 spans 12 residues. The V end lost 6 bases, the J end lost 8 bases, and 13 bases lay between the germline ends. The CDR3 sequence is CASSTPPGGYTF. CDR3 in DNA: TGTGCCAGCAGCACCCCGCCAGGAGGCTACACCTTC.

This clone was recorded once. The chain recombines TRBV11-2 with TRBJ2-7; D is uncertain. The V and J ends lost 2 bases and 5 bases respectively, with 4 bases between them. This CDR3 region has 11 residues. Germline CDR1 SGHAT, CDR2 FQNNGV. The CDR3 DNA follows: TGTGCCAGCAGCTTATTCGACGAGCAGTACTTC. As protein: CASSLFDEQYF.

CDR3 region: CASSSSGGNSGNTIYF. The CDR3 DNA follows: TGTGCCAGCAGCTCCTCGGGGGGGAACTCTGGAAACACCATATATTTT. The V and J genes are TRBV7-9 and TRBJ1-3, with a possible D match to TRBD1 (5 bases). The V end lost 4 bases, the J end lost 0 bases, and 13 bases lay between the germline ends. The CDR3 consists of 16 residues. Germline CDR1 reads SEHNR; CDR2 reads FQNEAQ (reference sequence).

The DNA of the CDR3 is TGTGCCAGCAGCTTACTAGCGGGAGTGGAGACCCAGTACTTC. Translating it yields CASSLLAGVETQYF. The chain employs TRBV5-8 and TRBJ2-5; 11 nucleotides line up with TRBD2. The ends lost 2 bases at V and 5 bases at J; junction bases unmatched: 2. The CDR3 runs to 14 residues. CDR1 and CDR2 from the germline V gene are SGHTS and YDEGEE.

This chain joins TRBV19 and TRBJ1-5; 9 bases line up with TRBD1. The CDR3 consists of 15 residues. Losses at the gene ends were 6 bases for V and 2 bases for J; bases not matched to a gene: 5. Germline V gene sequence: CDR1 LNHDA, CDR2 SQIVND (reference sequence). CDR3 nucleotides: TGTGCCAGTAGGCGGACAGGGGAACGCAATCAGCCCCAGCATTTT. This sequence encodes CASRRTGERNQPQHF.

The rearrangement links TRBV20-1 to TRBJ2-7; D is ambiguous. The germline gives CDR1 DFQATT, CDR2 SNEGSKA (reference sequence). The CDR3 is 11 amino acids. The CDR3 here is CLKQAHYEQYF. The DNA for the CDR3 is TGCCTCAAACAAGCGCACTACGAGCAGTACTTC.

This chain's CDR3 is CASSLEGGPDTQYF. In DNA form, the CDR3 reads TGCGCCAGCAGCTTGGAAGGCGGGCCAGATACGCAGTATTTT. The chain recombines TRBV5-1 with TRBJ2-3; D possibly corresponds to TRBD2 (5 bases). Trimming pared 0 bases from V and 4 bases from J, leaving 9 bases between. The CDR3 contains 14 residues. Germline V gives CDR1 SGHRS, CDR2 YFSETQ.

The chain recombines TRBV30 with TRBJ2-2; the D gene could be TRBD1 or TRBD2 (5 bases each). Germline lookup yields CDR1 GTSNPN and CDR2 SVGIG (reference sequence). V was clipped by 5 bases and J by 7 bases, with 11 bases between them. The CDR3 is made up of 12 amino acids. For the CDR3, the DNA is TGTGCCTGGGGGGCGAGGGGCGGGGAGCTGTTTTTT. It specifies CAWGARGGELFF.

The chain recombines TRBV6-1 with TRBJ1-5; D perhaps matches TRBD1 (5 bases). Germline V lookup: CDR1 MNHNS, CDR2 SASEGT. Trimming removed 6 bases at V and 3 bases at J, with 15 bases between. This CDR3 spans 15 amino acids. CDR3 in amino acids: CASRPTGMDNQPQHF. The CDR3, as DNA: TGTGCCAGCAGACCAACAGGAATGGACAATCAGCCCCAGCATTTT.

The J gene is TRBJ1-6, the V gene TRBV9, with D uncertain. V lost 0 bases and J lost 10, with 11 bases in between. The CDR3 extends over 14 amino acids. Germline CDR1 is SGDLS and CDR2 is YYNGEE. The CDR3 spells CASSVGRPSSPLHF. The CDR3 coding sequence is TGTGCCAGCAGCGTAGGAAGACCATCATCACCCCTCCACTTT.

The chain couples TRBV14 to TRBJ2-3; 10 bases match TRBD1. Germline loops: CDR1 SGHDN, CDR2 FVKESK. V lost 2 bases and J lost 2; bases outside the gene matches: 13. The CDR3 is 19 residues long. The CDR3 here is CASSQPITGTGDSTDTQYF. The CDR3, as DNA: TGTGCCAGCAGCCAACCTATAACCGGGACAGGGGACTCCACAGATACGCAGTATTTT. Based on the CDR3 plus reference TRBV14 and TRBJ2-3, the full variable domain is EAGVTQFPSHSVIEKGQTVTLRCDPISGHDNLYWYRRVMGKEIKFLLHFVKESKQDESGMPNNRFLAERTGGTYSTLKVQPAELEDSGVYFCASSQPITGTGDSTDTQYFGPGTRLTVL.

A few counts support this clone. This chain uses TRBV2 with TRBJ2-4, with 9 bases identical to TRBD2. The CDR3 totals 15 residues. Germline trimming cut 5 bases from V and 6 bases from J; bases unmatched to any gene: 8. The germline gives CDR1 SNHLY, CDR2 FYNNEI. CDR3 nucleotides: TGTGCCAGCAGTATTTATAGCGGGAGAGGAAACATTCAGTACTTC. It specifies CASSIYSGRGNIQYF. The full variable domain, completed using reference TRBV2 and TRBJ2-4, is EPEVTQTPSHQVTQMGQEVILRCVPISNHLYFYWYRQILGQKVEFLVSFYNNEISEKSEIFDDQFSVERPDGSNFTLKIRSTKLEDSAMYFCASSIYSGRGNIQYFGAGTRLSVL.

The chain uses TRBV15 and TRBJ2-7, with D unresolved. This CDR3 region has 17 residues. The germline CDR1 and CDR2 sequences are LNHNV and YYDKDF (reference sequence). Trimming left V 4 bases short and J 0 bases short, with 19 bases between. In DNA form, the CDR3 reads TGTGCCACCAGCACTCAAACTTTTAGAAGTGACTCCTACGAGCAGTACTTC. The encoded protein is CATSTQTFRSDSYEQYF.

This rearrangement joins TRBV7-2 to TRBJ2-1, with 9 bases identical to TRBD2. The V segment lost 5 bases and the J segment 4 bases; nucleotides outside the gene matches: 6. Germline CDR1 SGHTA, CDR2 FQGNSA. This CDR3 has 15 amino acids. Written as DNA, the CDR3 is TGTGCCAGCAGCCGCTCTAGCGGGGTTTACAATGAGCAGTTCTTC. Translated: CASSRSSGVYNEQFF.

The J gene is TRBJ1-2, the V gene TRBV6-5; no clear D. The CDR3 length is 15 residues. From germline, CDR1 is MNHEY and CDR2 SVGAGI. The V and J ends lost 5 bases and 4 bases respectively, with 17 bases between them. CDR3 bases: TGTGCCAGCAGTAAAGGTCCTCCGGACCGCTATGGCTACACCTTC. This translates into CASSKGPPDRYGYTF.